This T cell receptor (beta chain) stems from a study of T cell responses to AZD1222 COVID-19 vaccine. Germline lookup yields CDR1 MNHEY and CDR2 SVGEGT. The CDR3 is made up of 12 amino acids. V was pared by 5 bases and J by 6 bases, with 10 bases between. This clone appeared once. The target antigen is unknown. Study outcomes and limitations: Along spike, vaccine-associated CD4 TCRs were found throughout, with dominance at 160-218 and 743-854. Only a handful of AZD1222 recipients were seropositive at baseline. Unmutated variant regions are reportedly the target of nearly half of TCRs that are spike-specific. The study found Spike-specific TCR breadth and depth rose after two AZD1222 doses.

Repertoires were generated with immunoSEQ multiplex PCR, while TCRdb's copy carries only in-frame clones and drops some. Here the sample spans 66,000 or so clones, approximately 85% being singletons. The sequenced sample was peripheral blood, obtained on day 0 of MenACWY control vaccination. The chain is built from TRBV6-2 or TRBV6-3 and TRBJ1-2; D gene unclear. This sequence was found in an adult in good health. The CDR3 loop is CASSRESDGYTF. The CDR3 coding sequence is TGTGCCAGCAGTAGGGAATCGGATGGCTACACCTTC.